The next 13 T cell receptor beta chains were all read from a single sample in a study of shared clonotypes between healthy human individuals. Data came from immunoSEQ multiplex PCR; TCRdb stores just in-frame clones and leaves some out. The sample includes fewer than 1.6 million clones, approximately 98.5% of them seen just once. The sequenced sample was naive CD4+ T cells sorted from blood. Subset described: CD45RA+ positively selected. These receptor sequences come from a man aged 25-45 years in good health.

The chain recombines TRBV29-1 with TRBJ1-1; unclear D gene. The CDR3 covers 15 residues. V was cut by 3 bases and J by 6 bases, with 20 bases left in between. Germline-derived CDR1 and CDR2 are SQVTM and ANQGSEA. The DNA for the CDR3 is TGCAGCGTTGAGACCCACTTGGGTACGCGCCCTGAAGCTTTCTTT. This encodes CSVETHLGTRPEAFF.

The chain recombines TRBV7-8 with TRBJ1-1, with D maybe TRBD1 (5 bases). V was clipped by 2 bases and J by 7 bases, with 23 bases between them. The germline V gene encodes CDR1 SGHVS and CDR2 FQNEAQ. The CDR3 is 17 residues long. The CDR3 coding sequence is TGTGCCAGCAGCTTAAGTTTACTCGGCCCAGGGCGAGGTGAAGCTTTCTTT. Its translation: CASSLSLLGPGRGEAFF.

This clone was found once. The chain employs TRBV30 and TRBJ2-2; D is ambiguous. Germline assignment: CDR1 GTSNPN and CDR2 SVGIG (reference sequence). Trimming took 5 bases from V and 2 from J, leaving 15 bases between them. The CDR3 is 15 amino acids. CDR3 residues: CAWLRGLGNTGELFF. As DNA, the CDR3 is TGTGCCTGGCTCCGAGGATTGGGTAACACCGGGGAGCTGTTTTTT.

The CDR3 region has the DNA TGTGCCAGCAGTGACCCCCGTAACTATGGCTACACCTTC. Translating gives CASSDPRNYGYTF. V and J are TRBV28 and TRBJ1-2, with no clear D. Germline assignment: CDR1 MDHEN and CDR2 SYDVKM. Between the trimmed V and J ends, which lost 5 bases and 1 base, there was a span of 8 bases. The CDR3 has 13 residues.

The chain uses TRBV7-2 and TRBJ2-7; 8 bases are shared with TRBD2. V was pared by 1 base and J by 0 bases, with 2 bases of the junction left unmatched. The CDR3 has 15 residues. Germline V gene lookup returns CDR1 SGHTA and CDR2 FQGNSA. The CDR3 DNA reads TGTGCCAGCAGCTTAGTTGGGACTAGCTCCTACGAGCAGTACTTC. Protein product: CASSLVGTSSYEQYF. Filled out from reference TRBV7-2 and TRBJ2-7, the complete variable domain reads GAGVSQSPSNKVTEKGKDVELRCDPISGHTALYWYRQSLGQGLEFLIYFQGNSAPDKSGLPSDRFSAERTGGSVSTLTIQRTQQEDSAVYLCASSLVGTSSYEQYFGPGTRLTVT.

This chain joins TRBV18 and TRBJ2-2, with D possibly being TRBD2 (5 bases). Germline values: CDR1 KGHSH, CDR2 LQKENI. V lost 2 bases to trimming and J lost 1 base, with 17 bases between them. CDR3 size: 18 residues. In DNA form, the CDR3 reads TGTGCCAGCTCACCATTGTTCGCTGGACTCGAGAACACCGGGGAGCTGTTTTTT. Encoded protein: CASSPLFAGLENTGELFF.

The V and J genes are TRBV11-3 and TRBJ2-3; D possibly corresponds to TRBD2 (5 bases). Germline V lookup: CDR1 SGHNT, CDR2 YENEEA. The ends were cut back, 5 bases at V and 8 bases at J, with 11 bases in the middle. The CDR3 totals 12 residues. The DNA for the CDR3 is TGTGCCAGCAGCCCGGGATCTTCTACGCAGTATTTT. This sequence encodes CASSPGSSTQYF.

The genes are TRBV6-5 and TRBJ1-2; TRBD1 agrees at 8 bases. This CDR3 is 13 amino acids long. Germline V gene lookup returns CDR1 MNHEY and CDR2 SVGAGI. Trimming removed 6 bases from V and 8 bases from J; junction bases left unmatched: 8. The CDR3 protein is CASRRRQGNGYTF. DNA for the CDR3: TGTGCCAGCAGGCGACGACAGGGGAACGGCTACACCTTC.

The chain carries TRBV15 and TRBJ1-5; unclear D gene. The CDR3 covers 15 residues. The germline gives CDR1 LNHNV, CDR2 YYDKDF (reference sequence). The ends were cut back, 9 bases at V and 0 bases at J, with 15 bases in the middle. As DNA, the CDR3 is TGTGCCACTATAAGTACAGACCATAGCAATCAGCCCCAGCATTTT. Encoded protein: CATISTDHSNQPQHF.

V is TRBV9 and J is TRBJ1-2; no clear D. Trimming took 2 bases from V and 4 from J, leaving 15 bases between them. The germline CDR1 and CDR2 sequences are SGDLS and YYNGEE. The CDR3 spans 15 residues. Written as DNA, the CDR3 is TGTGCCAGCAGCGTCCCGGCGGGCGGAAGCTATGGCTACACCTTC. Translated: CASSVPAGGSYGYTF. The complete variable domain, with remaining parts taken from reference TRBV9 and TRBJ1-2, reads DSGVTQTPKHLITATGQRVTLRCSPRSGDLSVYWYQQSLDQGLQFLIQYYNGEERAKGNILERFSAQQFPDLHSELNLSSLELGDSALYFCASSVPAGGSYGYTFGSGTRLTVV.

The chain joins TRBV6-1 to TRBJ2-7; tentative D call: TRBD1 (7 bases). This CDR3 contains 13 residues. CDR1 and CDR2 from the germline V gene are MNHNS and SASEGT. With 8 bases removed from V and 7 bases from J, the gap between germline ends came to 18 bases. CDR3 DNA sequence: TGTGCCAGCGGACCGGGACAGACTAGAGAGCAGTACTTC. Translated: CASGPGQTREQYF.

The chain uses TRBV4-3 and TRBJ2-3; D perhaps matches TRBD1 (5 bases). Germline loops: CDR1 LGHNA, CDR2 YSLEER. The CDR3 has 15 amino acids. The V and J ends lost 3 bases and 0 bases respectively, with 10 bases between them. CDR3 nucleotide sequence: TGCGCCAGCAGCCACCGACAGCCTAGCACAGATACGCAGTATTTT. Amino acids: CASSHRQPSTDTQYF.

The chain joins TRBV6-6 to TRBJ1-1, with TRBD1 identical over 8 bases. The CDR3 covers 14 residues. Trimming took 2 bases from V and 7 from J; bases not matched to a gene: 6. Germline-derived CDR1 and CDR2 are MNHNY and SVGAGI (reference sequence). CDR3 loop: CASSYTGTGREAFF. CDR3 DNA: TGTGCCAGCAGTTACACCGGGACAGGCCGTGAAGCTTTCTTT.